The clone carrying this T cell receptor (beta chain) was observed once. Its antigen is unidentified. This specimen comes from a study of chemoradiotherapy in HPV16-positive cancers. Study results and limitations: During treatment, candidate HPV-specific clones and E7-related motifs expanded in tumor.

Assay: immunoSEQ multiplex PCR; the TCRdb copy retains only in-frame clones and omits some. The table records some 9,800 clones, approximately 90% of them present only once. Samples were taken several times over chemoradiotherapy. CDR1 is MNHNS and CDR2 is SASEGT in the germline V gene. The CDR3 consists of 18 residues. Trimming pared 3 bases from V and 5 bases from J, leaving 20 bases between. This sequence was found in a human donor with HPV-associated anogenital cancer. The specimen was blood, collected from a patient who underwent chemoradiotherapy. The rearrangement links TRBV6-1 to TRBJ1-6; a possible D gene is TRBD1 (5 bases). The DNA for the CDR3 is TGTGCCAGCAGTGACCGGGCTCCCGGGCGGACAAATAATTCACCCCTCCACTTT. This encodes CASSDRAPGRTNNSPLHF.